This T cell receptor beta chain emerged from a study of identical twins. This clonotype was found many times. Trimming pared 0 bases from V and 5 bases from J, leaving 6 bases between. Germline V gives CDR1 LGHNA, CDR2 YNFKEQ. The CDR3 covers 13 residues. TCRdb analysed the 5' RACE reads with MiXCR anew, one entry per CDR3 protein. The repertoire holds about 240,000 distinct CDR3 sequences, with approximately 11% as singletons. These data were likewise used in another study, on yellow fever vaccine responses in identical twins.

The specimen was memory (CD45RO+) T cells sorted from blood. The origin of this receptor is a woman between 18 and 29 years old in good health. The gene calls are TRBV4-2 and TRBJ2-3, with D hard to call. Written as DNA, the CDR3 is TGTGCCAGCAGCCAAGAAGGCCGAGATACGCAGTATTTT. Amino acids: CASSQEGRDTQYF.